Listed below are T cell receptor beta chains from one sample, sequenced in a study of blood T cell repertoires in COVID-19. Sequencing used immunoSEQ multiplex PCR; TCRdb keeps in-frame clones, though not all of them. The repertoire consists of roughly 520,000 clones, with 70% to 90% occurring once and the leading ten covering approximately 1.8%. The sample taken for sequencing was PBMCs or T cells enriched from blood (not recorded which). Receptor source: a woman between 40 and 55 years old who had recovered from COVID-19. CDR3s include the opening cysteine and the closing phenylalanine or tryptophan. The D gene is left open where the match is weak. Only part of the rows carry a size: once, few, many, or a class if the clone is expanded.

>NA|TRBV9|TRBJ2-6|TRBD1
CASSTHSGTGAITPGANVLTF
TGTGCCAGCAGCACACACTCCGGGACAGGTGCCATAACTCCTGGGGCCAACGTCCTGACTTTC
>NA|TRBV6-2/TRBV6-3|TRBJ2-7|TRBD2
CASSYPTGGPSEQYF
TGTGCCAGCAGTTACCCTACGGGAGGGCCTTCCGAGCAGTACTTC
>NA|TRBV27|TRBJ1-6|NA
CASKPGGYSPLHF
TGTGCCAGCAAACCGGGGGGATATTCACCCCTCCACTTT
>NA|TRBV29-1|TRBJ2-5|NA
CSGLTGRAQYF
TGCAGCGGCTTAACAGGGAGGGCCCAGTACTTC
>NA|TRBV7-2|TRBJ1-5|NA
CASSFAGGEGQPQHF
TGTGCCAGCAGCTTTGCGGGCGGGGAAGGTCAGCCCCAGCATTTT
>NA|TRBV10-3|TRBJ1-2|TRBD1
CAISDLGTGVVYGYTF
TGTGCCATCAGTGATCTCGGGACAGGAGTAGTCTATGGCTACACCTTC
>NA|TRBV5-1|TRBJ2-7|TRBD2
CASSLVSGRAHEQYF
TGCGCCAGCAGCTTGGTTAGCGGGAGGGCCCACGAGCAGTACTTC
>NA|TRBV18|TRBJ2-1|TRBD1
CASSSRQGDEQFF
TGTGCCAGCTCATCCCGACAGGGGGATGAGCAGTTCTTC
>NA|TRBV29-1|TRBJ2-5|NA
CSVNPGDQETQYF
TGCAGCGTTAATCCGGGAGACCAAGAGACCCAGTACTTC
>NA|TRBV5-1|TRBJ2-7|TRBD1
CVSSPGTGAYEQYF
TGCGTCAGCAGCCCGGGGACAGGCGCCTACGAGCAGTACTTC
>NA|TRBV4-3|TRBJ2-3|NA
CASSQSLATDTQYF
TGCGCCAGCAGCCAAAGTCTGGCCACAGATACGCAGTATTTT
>NA|TRBV15|TRBJ2-6|NA
CATSDILRRVTSGANVLTF
TGTGCCACCAGCGACATCCTGAGGCGGGTTACCTCTGGGGCCAACGTCCTGACTTTC
>NA|TRBV5-1|TRBJ2-7|NA
CASSSPGYEQYF
TGCGCCAGCAGCTCCCCAGGCTACGAGCAGTACTTC
>NA|TRBV29-1|TRBJ1-1|NA
CSVLRLLNTEAFF
TGCAGCGTTCTTCGACTCTTGAACACTGAAGCTTTCTTT
>once|TRBV11-3|TRBJ2-2|TRBD1
CASKWDRGGTGELFF
TGTGCCAGCAAGTGGGACAGGGGTGGCACCGGGGAGCTGTTTTTT
>NA|TRBV7-8|TRBJ2-1|NA
CASSLGLWDTLYNEQFF
TGTGCCAGCAGCTTAGGGTTATGGGACACCCTATACAATGAGCAGTTCTTC
>NA|TRBV4-1|TRBJ1-5|NA
CASSQVLGGLGGENQPQHF
TGCGCCAGCAGCCAAGTTTTGGGAGGTTTGGGGGGGGAAAATCAGCCCCAGCATTTT
>NA|TRBV29-1|TRBJ1-4|NA
CSATALNEKLFF
TGCAGCGCCACAGCTTTGAATGAAAAACTGTTTTTT
>NA|TRBV30|TRBJ1-2|NA
CAWSVGWGPAGYTF
TGTGCCTGGAGTGTTGGGTGGGGGCCGGCTGGCTACACCTTC
>few|TRBV19|TRBJ2-7|NA
CASSNQGSEQYF
TGTGCCAGTAGTAACCAGGGTTCCGAGCAGTACTTC
>NA|TRBV10-3|TRBJ2-3|TRBD1
CAIRTTGEADTQYF
TGTGCCATCAGGACGACAGGGGAGGCAGATACGCAGTATTTT
>NA|TRBV29-1|TRBJ1-2|NA
CSVEQGLGYTF
TGCAGCGTTGAACAGGGGTTGGGCTACACCTTC
>NA|TRBV29-1|TRBJ1-6|NA
CSADPRSSYNSPLHF
TGCAGCGCCGACCCGAGGAGCTCCTATAATTCACCCCTCCACTTT
>NA|TRBV5-5|TRBJ1-2|NA
CASSFFGFVSYGYTF
TGTGCCAGCAGCTTTTTCGGGTTTGTCTCCTATGGCTACACCTTC
>once|TRBV18|TRBJ2-3|TRBD2
CASSLSGLAESADTQYF
TGTGCCAGCTCACTATCAGGACTAGCGGAGAGCGCAGATACGCAGTATTTT
>NA|TRBV27|TRBJ1-2|TRBD1
CASGIQNRGANYGYTF
TGTGCCAGCGGAATTCAAAACAGGGGAGCTAACTATGGCTACACCTTC
>NA|TRBV5-1|TRBJ1-1|NA
CASSQSTTAGGTEAFF
TGCGCCAGCAGCCAATCGACCACCGCGGGAGGGACTGAAGCTTTCTTT
>NA|TRBV11-3|TRBJ2-2|TRBD2
CASSSLAGGVNTGELFF
TGTGCCAGCAGCTCCCTAGCGGGAGGGGTGAACACCGGGGAGCTGTTTTTT
>NA|TRBV3-1/TRBV3-2|TRBJ2-4|TRBD2
CASSLSGRGSKNIQYF
TGTGCCAGCAGTCTTAGCGGGAGAGGGTCCAAAAACATTCAGTACTTC
>NA|TRBV11-1|TRBJ1-6|NA
CASSFNRVGSPLHF
TGTGCCAGCAGCTTCAACAGGGTGGGATCACCCCTCCACTTT
>NA|TRBV6-5|TRBJ2-3|NA
CASRLGTFTDTQYF
TGTGCCAGCAGACTGGGGACTTTCACAGATACGCAGTATTTT
>NA|TRBV11-3|TRBJ1-1|NA
CASSPRGVSEAFF
TGTGCCAGCAGCCCCCGGGGGGTCAGTGAAGCTTTCTTT
>NA|TRBV2|TRBJ2-2|NA
CASSVTGRGTGELFF
TGTGCCAGCAGTGTAACCGGCAGGGGAACCGGGGAGCTGTTTTTT
>NA|TRBV13|TRBJ1-2|TRBD1
CASSSGTGGVNYGYTF
TGTGCCAGCAGCTCGGGGACAGGGGGCGTAAACTATGGCTACACCTTC
>NA|TRBV28|TRBJ2-3|TRBD1
CASSPGDRGRADTQYF
TGTGCCAGCAGTCCGGGGGACAGGGGGCGTGCAGATACGCAGTATTTT
>NA|TRBV9|TRBJ2-1|TRBD2
CATSKAGGSYNEQFF
TGTGCCACTTCAAAAGCGGGAGGCTCCTACAATGAGCAGTTCTTC
>once|TRBV18|TRBJ1-1|NA
CASSSSTAMNTEAFF
TGTGCCAGCTCATCCTCGACAGCTATGAACACTGAAGCTTTCTTT
>NA|TRBV5-1|TRBJ2-3|TRBD1
CASARLGTVGTDTQYF
TGCGCCAGCGCACGGCTAGGGACAGTAGGCACAGATACGCAGTATTTT
>NA|TRBV7-8|TRBJ2-3|NA
CASSLARRAASTDTQYF
TGTGCCAGCAGCTTAGCGCGTCGCGCGGCTAGCACAGATACGCAGTATTTT
>NA|TRBV18|TRBJ2-1|TRBD1
CASSPPGTGVGNEQFF
TGTGCCAGCTCACCACCCGGGACAGGGGTGGGCAATGAGCAGTTCTTC
>NA|TRBV10-3|TRBJ2-7|TRBD1
CAISPTGTGNEQYF
TGTGCCATCAGTCCTACCGGGACAGGGAACGAGCAGTACTTC
>NA|TRBV3-1/TRBV3-2|TRBJ1-2|TRBD1
CASSQSGTGAGYTF
TGTGCCAGCAGCCAATCCGGGACAGGTGCCGGGTACACCTTC
>NA|TRBV19|TRBJ1-2|NA
CASSFLSNYGYTF
TGTGCCAGTAGCTTCTTATCTAACTATGGCTACACCTTC
>NA|TRBV7-8|TRBJ2-1|TRBD2
CASRTSGSYNEQFF
TGTGCCAGCAGGACTAGCGGGTCCTACAATGAGCAGTTCTTC
>once|TRBV7-9|TRBJ1-1|TRBD1
CASSLKVWQGAEAFF
TGTGCCAGCAGCTTAAAAGTCTGGCAGGGGGCTGAAGCTTTCTTT
>NA|TRBV18|TRBJ1-2|TRBD1
CASSRGTGTGGYGYTF
TGTGCCAGCTCACGAGGAACCGGGACAGGGGGGTATGGCTACACCTTC
>once|TRBV7-6|TRBJ2-1|TRBD2
CASSLSGSDWSEQFF
TGTGCCAGCAGCTTAAGCGGGAGTGACTGGAGTGAGCAGTTCTTC
>NA|TRBV18|TRBJ1-1|NA
CASSRLPPVNTEAFF
TGTGCCAGCTCACGACTTCCCCCGGTGAACACTGAAGCTTTCTTT
>NA|TRBV6-4|TRBJ2-1|TRBD2
CASSLSGIRDNEQFF
TGTGCCAGCAGCCTTAGCGGGATACGGGACAATGAGCAGTTCTTC
>NA|TRBV3-1/TRBV3-2|TRBJ2-7|NA
CASSQDPSESYEQYF
TGTGCCAGCAGCCAAGATCCCAGCGAGTCCTACGAGCAGTACTTC
>NA|TRBV11-2|TRBJ1-2|NA
CASSLEVRGGDTF
TGTGCCAGCAGCTTAGAGGTTCGGGGGGGCGACACCTTC